This T cell receptor beta chain was documented in a study of shared clonotypes between healthy human individuals (dated by TCRdb to 2020 to 2021). Looking at the study overall: Three men and a couple of women, aged 18 to 49 years, made up the cohort. For each donor, three plates each were used for CD4 naive and CD4 memory, two plates were used for CD8 naive, and one plate was used for CD8 memory. To estimate repertoire size and how much clonotype sharing occurs between individuals, the study deeply sequenced the blood TCR repertoires of about five healthy adults. Libraries were prepared and TCR repertoires were sequenced by different laboratories using diverse techniques, in order to increase sequencing depth and limit assay-specific biases. Each donor's leukapheresis produced roughly between about 0.8 and 8.9 billion PBMCs. What the study reported, not specific to this receptor: Pairwise subsampling led to the expectation that sequencing depth would affect the degree of clonotype sharing among donors. Across several donors, around 5.4% of naive CD4, approximately 4% of naive CD8, 2.3% of memory CD4, and roughly 0.4% of memory CD8 clonotypes were shared. Even with the large sequencing depth, rarefaction of the sorted-subset datasets indicated that sequencing was incomplete. Compared with non-shared clonotypes, clonotypes shared by all four sorted-subset donors had higher generation probabilities. Sampling was limited to blood, and TCR repertoires in tissue likely differ from TCR repertoires in blood. Because the study included a small number of donors, the genetic and exposure-history diversity represented was limited. Naive subsets generally had larger estimated clonotype richness than memory subsets.

TCR CDR3 regions were amplified from genomic DNA by multiplex PCR using the deep immunoSEQ assay. Extracted genomic DNA from each cell subset was distributed evenly across all wells of several immunoSEQ 96-well plates, and each plate was treated as a replicate. For sorted subsets, roughly 0.2 ug genomic DNA, equal to 30,000 or so T cell genomes, was loaded into each replicate PCR. The purified libraries were quantified using a Qubit 3.0 fluorometer, sized with a Bioanalyzer 2100, and then quantified again using the KAPA Library Quantification kit. Every immunoSEQ 96-well plate was sequenced on a separate single-read 150-cycle Illumina NextSeq 550 flow cell. Processing in the source paper ran as follows. Because the immunoSEQ output held only junctional sequences and lacked quality scores, the filtering could not match the filtering applied to full-length reads. Sequences were annotated with PyIR, a Python wrapper for IgBLAST v1.9, using IMGT germline references to assign V/J genes and CDR3. Reads with weak V/J assignments (E-value above 1e-6), missing CDR3, stop codons, out-of-frame junctions, or ambiguous translated residues were removed. V3J clonotypes were defined as sequences sharing the same inferred V gene, J gene, and CDR3 amino acid sequence. To compute the percentage overlap between repertoires, the number of shared unique clonotypes was divided by the size of the smaller repertoire. Richness of each repertoire was evaluated using RTK rarefaction, the Chao1 estimator, and Recon v2.1 estimates of unobserved clonotypes. OLGA was used to compute generation probabilities for all TCRbeta clonotypes that the gDNA method yielded from four donors. The source is immuneACCESS, and TCRdb retained only in-frame sequences with V and J called. Part of the clones is not carried over; for the studies checked, unresolved V genes explain less than half of this, and the remainder is unexplained. The DNA gave D and trimming, while V, J and clone size come from that table. Recorded for this sample are approximately 980,000 clones; roughly 72% of them occurred a single time. The top ten clones comprise approximately 1.5% of the sample.

The junction carries 12 bases between V and J, which are trimmed by 5 bases and 2 bases respectively. CDR3 length: 14 amino acids, cysteine to phenylalanine. The read is trimmed to its CDR3 DNA, 42 bases read in frame from base 1. Sequences SGHRS (CDR1) and YFSETQ (CDR2) are obtained from the germline V gene. This clone showed up just a few times. Its antigen is unknown. Base qualities were left out, and no much larger clone turns up one base away. Donors were healthy HIV-negative adults with no recently reported acute infections or vaccinations. Every donor was a Caucasian adult residing in Nashville, Tennessee, USA. CD4+ T cells were enriched by magnetic negative selection, after which naive cells were positively selected on CD45RA and the negative fraction was taken as the memory subset. Blood was obtained by leukapheresis, after which PBMCs were separated by Ficoll-Histopaque density gradient centrifugation and cryopreserved in liquid nitrogen vapor phase. Analytical flow cytometry was used to check the purity and quantity of every magnetically sorted T cell population. Genomic DNA was isolated from every sorted fraction and measured by UV absorbance on a Nanodrop 2000c.

This clonotype was sampled from a man between 18 and 29 years old in good health. The chain is encoded by TRBV5-1 joined to TRBJ2-3; TRBD1 is a weak D gene call, 6 bases matching. Sequenced: memory CD4+ T cells sorted from blood. The cell subset or site label of this sample denotes: CD45RA-negative fraction. The CDR3 is CASRPRGDTDTQYF. The bases are TGCGCCAGCAGACCCAGGGGTGACACAGATACGCAGTATTTT.